The entry below describes one TCR beta chain. This receptor's antigen is unknown. No base quality values were provided; no much bigger clone lies one nucleotide off. CDR1 and CDR2, looked up from the germline V gene (reference sequence), are WNHNN and SYGVQD. The CDR3 covers 15 residues, taking in both the cysteine and the phenylalanine. The entry retains the CDR3 DNA only, 45 bases that are in frame from base 1. Systemically healthy Caucasian individuals from Russia, roughly 40 in total and aged roughly 6 to 100 years, were included as donors. Around 10 milliliters of peripheral blood were drawn from each donor into EDTA-treated Vacutainer tubes. Ficoll-Paque density-gradient centrifugation was used to isolate PBMCs, with at least 7 million per sample. Trizol reagent was used to extract total RNA from the PBMCs, yielding at least 5.5 micrograms per sample. For every donor, flow cytometry on a PBMC aliquot measured the percentage of naive CD45RAhigh/CD27high T cells.

This sample was included in a study of blood T cells in healthy people across ages (dated by TCRdb to between 2015 and 2017). In the study overall: In model experiments, roughly one uniquely barcoded TCR beta cDNA molecule per two T cells was captured by template switching. To track age-related changes in TCR beta repertoire diversity, the study relied on deep sequencing normalized with unique cDNA molecular identifiers. Four age groups were formed from the donors: young (average approximately 15 years), middle-aged (approximately 40), aged (about 62) and long-lived (around 82). To avoid experimental bias, donors of different ages were randomly spread across the sequencing lanes. For two donors (one aged 18 to 29 and one aged 80 or older), the study analyzed two additional independent replicas of 1 million unique cDNA reads from the same blood draw. Beyond this particular receptor, the publication reports: Estimates of total diversity from one million sequenced T cells were regarded as lower bounds and underestimates. Observed TCR beta diversity per million T cells fell roughly linearly with age, and a significant reduction was already apparent by age approximately 40. Because profiling used bulk unsorted PBMCs, naive and antigen-experienced compartments could not be compared conclusively. The percentage of naive T cells measured by flow cytometry correlated strongly with observed TCR beta diversity. The CMV infection status of donors was not known, potentially confounding age-related changes in expanded clonotypes. The long-lived group showed more naive CD4+ T cells, fewer expanded clones and increased TCR diversity than the aged group, suggesting age selection.

Library generation was performed with 5' RACE. The instrument was an Illumina HiSeq 2500. The second PCR ran for roughly 7 to 12 cycles and used a J-beta primer mix along with a sample-barcoded 5' primer. A unique molecular identifier was introduced onto each TCR beta cDNA molecule by a template-switch 5' adaptor carrying 12 random nucleotides. Each sample yielded at least 3 million CDR3-containing paired-end reads. The Mint cDNA synthesis kit, primed by a TRBC-specific oligonucleotide, was used to synthesize first-strand cDNA from all RNA. All cDNA was treated with uracil-DNA glycosylase and then went through a first 18-cycle PCR with the universal primers M1SS and BC2_uni_R. As for the authors' bioinformatics: For normalization, 1 million high-quality reads were randomly selected from each sample, with every read carrying a distinct molecular identifier. Instead of being binned into consensus sequences, reads that shared molecular identifiers were thrown out. MiTCR, with a Q25 quality threshold and the strictest error-elimination algorithm, was used for CDR3 identification, clonotype clustering and error correction. A nonparametric unseen species model with Euler transformation was used to estimate a lower bound on total TCR beta diversity. TCRdb reran the public reads through fastp at Q25 and MiXCR, keeping productive beta chains. Rows with one shared CDR3 protein collapse into an entry with the most common genes and DNA. These V and J calls derive from TCRdb rather than the authors' analysis. A total of nearly 1 million distinct CDR3 sequences appear in this sample, roughly half of them only once. The ten most abundant clones make up 20% to 25% of the sample.

What was sequenced was blood. The rearrangement combines TRBV10-1 with TRBJ2-5; possibly the D gene is TRBD1, per 6 matching bases. The J call could be wrong; TRBJ2-7 is a better fit for the DNA end. The receptor was isolated from a woman aged 55-75 years in good health. The nucleotide sequence reads as follows: TGCGCCAGCAGTGAGTCCTTGGCAGGGGCCTACGAGCAGTACTTC. Its translation reads: CASSESLAGAYEQYF.